This T cell receptor beta chain was sequenced during a study of cytomegalovirus exposure and HLA in healthy donors (dated by TCRdb to about 2017). At the level of the whole study: An earlier analysis of several hundred of the donors reported over 250 Gb of sequence data and 117 million unique TCR beta sequences obtained from about 200 million T cells. To predict cytomegalovirus infection status, the study brought together high-throughput TCR immunosequencing, statistical association of individual TCRs with disease status, and machine learning. Typing coverage differed by locus: A, B, C, DRB1 and DQB1 were typed in roughly 629-630 donors, DQA1 in about 550, DPA1 in nearly 610, and DPB1 in just under 490. A later genetic analysis used genome-wide SNP genotypes for about 65% of the roughly 700 donors, treating that subset as a discovery cohort. Using immunosequencing, the study profiled T cell repertoires from some 670 subjects and related those repertoires to cytomegalovirus serostatus. Roughly five DR-DQ haplotypes were handled as single units for association and clustering because linkage in the cohort was strong. HLA typing covered class I and class II loci at four-digit resolution. A later analysis re-analyzed previously published TCR beta repertoires from about 600 donors and added high-resolution HLA genotyping to study TCR occurrence patterns. The study aimed to test whether signatures of past pathogen exposure could be identified by cataloging public T cell receptors. Along with the roughly 670-subject first cohort, a separate validation cohort of over a hundred different subjects was used. An earlier analysis of roughly 600 of the donors used high-throughput TCR beta sequencing to judge whether each TCR beta V gene segment behaved as functional or pseudogenic. An early release covering around 630 HLA-typed donors comprised 300 to 350 gigabases of sequencing data and tens of millions of unique TCR sequences. On average, about 240,000 unique TCR beta nucleotide sequences were sequenced per donor among about 400 genotyped donors of the cohort, with 15% to 20% of those sequences being non-productive. In the later analysis, no new phenotypic data were used to find candidate immune exposures; instead, reliance was placed on TCR beta sequences and their occurrence across donors. All discovery cohort repertoires had been generated using a single sequencing platform. Among the approximately 400 genotyped donors, about 83% belonged to the genetic ancestry cluster associated with self-reported Caucasian donors. Donor age, sex, ethnicity and CMV serostatus were collected together with the repertoire data.

The full study reports these points: Three of the identified cytomegalovirus-associated TCR beta chains were confirmed in vitro to be specific for cytomegalovirus antigens. In the study, some 180 TCR beta chains were listed as associated with cytomegalovirus. Around 16 rarely observed V segments, including chromosome 9 orphons, were excluded from the earlier analysis of about 600 of the donors because counts were too low. When HLA alleles, especially DR and DQ, strongly co-occurred, TCR associations were difficult to assign to individual alleles. For the cohort, immune exposure information was limited to CMV serostatus. Because HLA typing was unavailable for some donors at each locus, only the typed subset was used in association tests. A later analysis found that TCR association rates varied across HLA loci, with DRB1 alleles showing the most associated TCRs and HLA-C alleles the fewest. In a later genetic analysis, fewer N-insertions in productive TCRs were reported among donors in an Asian-associated ancestry cluster than the roughly 710-donor mean. In this cohort, only TCR beta chains were sequenced, and detectable features were limited by the absence of alpha or paired-chain data. An association between a missense DCLRE1C variant and V-gene and J-gene trimming of TCR beta chains was found in a later genetic analysis and replicated in an independent cohort. In a later analysis, several top co-occurrence clusters were reported to appear linked to parvovirus B19, influenza, CMV and Epstein-Barr virus. Specific HLA alleles were associated with 15,000 to 20,000 TCR beta sequences at a false discovery rate of 0.05 in a later analysis. Because the 87-base-pair reads could not distinguish some IMGT-functional V segments, including TRBV6-2 and TRBV6-3, those segments were excluded. In an earlier analysis of approximately 590 of the donors, most TCR beta V segments were observed in productive rearrangements about 90% or about 30% of the time, broadly matching IMGT annotations. Sequencing depth was assumed to be roughly uniform across donors in the presence/absence analyses, though that assumption may not hold. A further reported finding was that TCR beta sequences accurately predicted the HLA-A and HLA-B alleles for most subjects in the first cohort. In both the original and validation cohorts, the classifier was reported to diagnose cytomegalovirus status with high specificity and sensitivity. Most TCR sequences were seen in very few donors, while some public TCRs were found in many individuals. Compared with equally common non-associated chains, HLA-associated TCR beta chains in a later analysis were more clonally expanded and had lower generation probabilities. Most CMV-associated TCR beta chains appeared to be HLA-restricted in a later analysis, and the HLA associations seemed to be driven largely by CMV exposure. According to the authors, the approach could potentially be generalized to other disease states and immunological phenotypes. Linkage disequilibrium might explain the correlated functional status among segregating V segments, but an unknown experimental factor could not be ruled out. A cluster of highly shared sequence variants was judged likely to represent a technical artifact of the sequencing pipeline.

Concerning this clone itself: Its target antigen remains unknown. One base away there is no much larger clone; base qualities are not given.

The cohort was made up of about 610 healthy bone marrow donors. All cohort members were sampled while nominally healthy, although unrecorded immune exposures were likely present. The donor tested CMV seropositive, placing the donor among the approximately 290 seropositive members of the cohort. Each donor provided a peripheral blood sample, and peripheral blood mononuclear cells were used for TCR beta sequencing. Genomic DNA was extracted from the blood cell samples with the Qiagen DNeasy Blood Extraction Kit. The cysteine opens and the phenylalanine closes a CDR3 of 14 amino acids. Left in the record is the CDR3 DNA by itself, 42 bases read in frame from the first base. V and J are truncated by 5 bases and 1 base respectively, leaving an intervening sequence of 11 bases. Based on the germline V gene (reference sequence), the CDR1 and CDR2 sequences are SEHNR and FQNEAQ. The library was obtained by the immunoSEQ multiplex PCR assay. For the multiplex PCR, a mixture combining 60 forward primers for TCR Vbeta segments and 13 reverse primers for TCR Jbeta segments was used. The CDR3 region of rearranged TCR beta genes was amplified from genomic DNA with a multiplex PCR assay. On the Illumina HiSeq System, the amplified TCR beta libraries were sequenced as 87-base-pair reads. The source study handled its data this way. A later analysis counted approximately 76 million unique TCR beta chains across the 666 repertoires, and around 12 million of these chains were shared by at least two donors. Raw reads were error-corrected and collapsed into unique sequences with a nearest-neighbor algorithm that merged closely related sequences to remove PCR and sequencing errors. V, D and J gene segments were assigned by aligning CDR3 sequences to IMGT reference sequences. Each retained sequence needed at least a six-nucleotide match to both a V gene segment and a J gene segment. Rearrangements were classified as productive when the CDR3 lacked stop codons and remained in frame with V and J, and all other rearrangements were classified as non-productive. Following IMGT convention, CDR3 was defined as the stretch from the second conserved V-encoded cysteine up to the conserved J-encoded phenylalanine. The earlier analysis of about 610 of the donors excluded sequences that lacked an unambiguous match to a single V gene segment. An earlier analysis of under 750 of the donors called V segments functional above 56.7% productive rearrangements and segregating when the between-donor standard deviation exceeded 5%. A statistical classification framework was built for diagnosing cytomegalovirus status from the catalog of TCR beta chain sequences. A later analysis assigned V and J genes by comparing TCR nucleotide sequences with IMGT/GENE-DB human TR gene sequences. Using the TCRdist pipeline, a later analysis assigned CDR3 sequences along with most-parsimonious VDJ recombination scenarios. In a later analysis, each TCR beta chain was defined by its CDR3 amino acid sequence together with its V-gene family, and reads without a unique V-gene family were excluded. In a later analysis, approximately 590 highly shared, low-generation-probability nucleotide sequences were removed to address suspected cross-contamination and a sequencing artifact. In a later analysis, a clonal expansion index was calculated for each public chain from normalized within-repertoire ranks of inferred template counts. In a later analysis, generation probabilities were computed using a VDJ recombination model fitted to out-of-frame rearrangements, and the results were checked against IGoR. In a later analysis, hypergeometric tests were used to score TCR-TCR, TCR-HLA and TCR-CMV co-occurrence, with a repertoire-size bias correction applied to TCR pairs. False discovery rates were estimated in a later analysis by permuting HLA or CMV assignments 20 times. In a later analysis, co-occurring TCRs were grouped using DBSCAN, with TCRdist sequence similarity added in when clustering inside HLA-allele-positive subsets. Co-occurrence clustering excluded repertoires with fewer than 30,000 or more than 120,000 public chains, plus five with anomalous nucleotide sharing. The table was pulled from immuneACCESS by TCRdb, which kept in-frame rearrangements only. Such tables lose some clones; where checked, under half of the loss comes from unresolved V genes, and the rest has no known cause. V and J calls and clone size are those listed in that table; D and trimming were worked out from the DNA. The sample data list about 140,000 clones, and around 82% of these were observed just once. The ten largest clones take up 2% to 2.5% of the sample.

Sequencing used PBMCs. The TCR originated in a woman under 30 in good health and CMV-seropositive. The sequence links TRBV7-9 to TRBJ1-2, with the D gene too uncertain to name. CDR3 loop: CASSLLLVNYGYTF. The nucleotides read TGTGCCAGCAGCCTCCTTCTAGTTAACTATGGCTACACCTTC.